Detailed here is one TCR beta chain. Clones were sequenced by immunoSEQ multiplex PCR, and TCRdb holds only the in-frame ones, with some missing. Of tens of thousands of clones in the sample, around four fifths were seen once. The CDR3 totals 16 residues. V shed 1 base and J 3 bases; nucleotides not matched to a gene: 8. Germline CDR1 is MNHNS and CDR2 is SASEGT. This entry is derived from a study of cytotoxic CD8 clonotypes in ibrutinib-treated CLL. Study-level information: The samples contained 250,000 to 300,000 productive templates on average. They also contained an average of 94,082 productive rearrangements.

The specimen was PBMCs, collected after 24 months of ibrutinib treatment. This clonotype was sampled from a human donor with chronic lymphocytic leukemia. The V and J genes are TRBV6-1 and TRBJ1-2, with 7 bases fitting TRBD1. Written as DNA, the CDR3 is TGTGCCAGCAGTGAAGGGAACAGGGGAGGGGACTATGGCTACACCTTC. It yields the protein CASSEGNRGGDYGYTF.